The entry that follows covers one T cell receptor (beta chain) sequence. The data are from a study of blood T cell repertoires in COVID-19. Measured with immunoSEQ multiplex PCR; TCRdb has only the in-frame clones, and not every one. The sample yields tens of thousands of clones, about 79% seen once. V was trimmed by 1 base and J by 0 bases, leaving 4 bases between them. The CDR3 has 15 amino acids. Germline V gives CDR1 MNHNS, CDR2 SASEGT. The genes are TRBV6-1 and TRBJ1-6; D not resolved. The clonotype originates from a woman aged 55-70 years with acute or convalescent COVID-19. The material sequenced was peripheral blood. The CDR3: CASSEDNSYNSPLHF. CDR3 sequence (DNA): TGTGCCAGCAGTGAAGACAACTCCTATAATTCACCCCTCCACTTT.